Following are 6 T cell receptor beta chains from one sample sequenced in a study of T cells in Graves' hyperthyroidism and ophthalmopathy. Researchers amplified the TCR beta CDR3 regions from RNA transcripts. Researchers ran a first-round RT-PCR on the TCR CDR3 using the HTBI primer set. TCRdb recomputed calls from the multiplex PCR reads with MiXCR, one row per CDR3 protein. Of around 440,000 distinct CDR3 sequences listed, 15% to 17% are singletons. The sequenced sample consisted of blood. Receptors were obtained from a woman aged 18-29 years with Graves' hyperthyroidism.

This clonotype was picked up a small number of times. V usage is TRBV18 and J usage is TRBJ1-6, with unresolved D. Trimming left V 3 bases short and J 5 bases short, with 14 bases between. The CDR3 spans 16 residues. Germline lookup yields CDR1 KGHSH and CDR2 LQKENI. This CDR3 reads CASSPRGGGDNSPLHF. For the CDR3, the DNA is TGTGCCAGCTCACCTAGAGGTGGCGGTGATAATTCACCCCTCCACTTT.

This clonotype showed up many times. The chain couples TRBV29-1 to TRBJ1-2, with 8 nucleotides matching TRBD1. There are 12 residues in the CDR3. CDR1 is SQVTM, CDR2 ANQGSEA, per germline. Trimming at V came to 6 bases and at J to 4 bases, leaving 4 bases not matched to a gene. Written as DNA, the CDR3 is TGCAGCGTCGCTGACAGGGGCTATGGCTACACCTTC. It specifies CSVADRGYGYTF. The whole variable domain, filled in from reference TRBV29-1 and TRBJ1-2, reads SAVISQKPSRDICQRGTSLTIQCQVDSQVTMMFWYRQQPGQSLTLIATANQGSEATYESGFVIDKFPISRPNLTFSTLTVSNMSPEDSSIYLCSVADRGYGYTFGSGTRLTVV.

The sample holds many counts of this clonotype. This chain connects TRBV20-1 to TRBJ2-7; D is possibly TRBD2 (5 bases). Deletions cut 3 bases from V and 3 bases from J, with 6 bases between. The CDR3 runs 11 residues. Germline CDR1 is DFQATT and CDR2 is SNEGSKA (reference sequence). In DNA form, the CDR3 reads TGCAGTGCTAGTCGGGGCTACGAGCAGTACTTC. It encodes CSASRGYEQYF.

This clonotype was counted many times. The CDR3 DNA reads TGTGCCAGCAGCCGCGGCCCGAATACGCAGTATTTT. Protein product: CASSRGPNTQYF. The chain links TRBV11-2 to TRBJ2-3, with D uncertain. The CDR3 runs 12 residues. From germline, CDR1 is SGHAT and CDR2 FQNNGV. Trimming shortened V by 5 bases and J by 7 bases, and 10 bases separated the two germline ends.

This clonotype was counted ten times or more. The V gene is TRBV12-3 or TRBV12-4, the J gene TRBJ2-3, with 8 bases lining up with TRBD2. The CDR3 loop spans 17 amino acids. J was trimmed by 0 bases and V by 5 bases; bases with no gene match: 10. The CDR3 sequence is CASSPARLAGSTDTQYF. In nucleotides, the CDR3 is TGTGCCAGCAGTCCGGCGAGATTAGCGGGAAGCACAGATACGCAGTATTTT.

CDR3 protein: CSARSASYGYTF. The DNA of the CDR3 is TGCAGTGCTAGATCGGCATCCTATGGCTACACCTTC. The J gene is TRBJ1-2, the V gene TRBV20-1; D gene uncertain. This CDR3 is 12 amino acids long. Trimming shortened V by 2 bases and J by 4 bases, and 8 bases separated the two germline ends. The germline V gene has CDR1 DFQATT and CDR2 SNEGSKA (reference sequence).